This T cell receptor (beta chain) came from a study of cytomegalovirus exposure and HLA in healthy donors. Study as a whole: Assignment to the Caucasian-associated ancestry cluster applied to 81% of the approximately 370 genotyped donors. Findings and caveats of the study: Sequences of the TCR beta chain were said to predict the HLA-A and HLA-B alleles of most subjects accurately. Among TCR beta chains, those listed as cytomegalovirus-associated numbered about 160.

This clone has only a few counts. Its matching antigen is unknown. The donors, nominally healthy at sampling, likely had unrecorded immune exposures. The PCR made use of 60 Vbeta and 13 Jbeta primers. Repertoires were generated with immunoSEQ multiplex PCR, while TCRdb's copy carries only in-frame clones and drops some. Here the sample spans 150,000 to 200,000 clones, 8.5% to 10% being singletons. The CDR3 spans 15 residues. The V gene lost 3 bases and the J gene lost 0 bases, with 6 bases spanning the gap. The germline CDR1 and CDR2 sequences are SGHVS and FQNEAQ. The source material was PBMCs. The chain couples TRBV7-8 to TRBJ2-6; possible D gene TRBD2, 5 bases. The receptor's source is a woman younger than 45 in good health and CMV-seropositive. Here the CDR3 reads CASSFGSSGANVLTF. CDR3 DNA: TGTGCCAGCAGCTTTGGGAGCTCTGGGGCCAACGTCCTGACTTTC.